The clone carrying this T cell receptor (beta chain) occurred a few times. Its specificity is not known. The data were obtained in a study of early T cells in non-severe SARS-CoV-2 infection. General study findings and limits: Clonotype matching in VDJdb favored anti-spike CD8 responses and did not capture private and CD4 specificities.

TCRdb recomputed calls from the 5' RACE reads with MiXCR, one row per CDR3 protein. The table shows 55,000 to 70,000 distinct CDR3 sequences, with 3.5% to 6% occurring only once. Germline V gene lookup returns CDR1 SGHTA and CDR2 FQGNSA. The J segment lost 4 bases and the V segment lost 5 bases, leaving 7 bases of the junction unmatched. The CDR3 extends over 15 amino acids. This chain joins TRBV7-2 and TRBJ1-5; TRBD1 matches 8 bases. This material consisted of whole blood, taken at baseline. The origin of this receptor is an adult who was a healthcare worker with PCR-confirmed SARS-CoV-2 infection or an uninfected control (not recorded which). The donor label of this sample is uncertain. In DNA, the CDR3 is TGTGCCAGCAGCCCTGGACAGGGTCATAATCAGCCCCAGCATTTT. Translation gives CASSPGQGHNQPQHF.